Below are 28 T cell receptor beta chains sequenced from a single sample in a study of blood T cell repertoires in COVID-19. Sequencing used immunoSEQ multiplex PCR; TCRdb keeps in-frame clones, though not all of them. The sample comprises just over 300,000 clones, about 85% of which are singletons, and about 2.5% rests with the top ten. The material sequenced was peripheral blood. The receptor source for this set is a man between 18 and 29 years old with active or convalescent COVID-19.

The gene calls are TRBV5-4 and TRBJ1-3; 7 nucleotides line up with TRBD1. Unmatched junction bases numbered 3, after V lost 3 bases and J lost 0 bases. The CDR3 extends over 15 amino acids. The V gene's germline CDR1 is SGHNT and CDR2 YYREEE (reference sequence). CDR3 amino acids: CASSSRGSSGNTIYF. As DNA, the CDR3 is TGTGCCAGCAGCTCCAGGGGGAGCTCTGGAAACACCATATATTTT.

The gene calls are TRBV5-6 and TRBJ2-5; 9 bases map to TRBD2. V shed 1 base and J 4 bases; nucleotides not matched to a gene: 11. The CDR3 totals 17 residues. Germline-derived CDR1 and CDR2 are SGHDT and YYEEEE. CDR3 protein: CASSLSMLAGAGETQYF. The CDR3 DNA sequence: TGTGCCAGCAGCTTGTCTATGTTAGCGGGGGCGGGAGAGACCCAGTACTTC.

This sequence joins TRBV28 and TRBJ2-1; TRBD2 matches 8 bases. This CDR3 has 15 amino acids. V dropped 4 bases and J dropped 4; count of bases not matched to a gene: 6. Germline V gene sequence: CDR1 MDHEN, CDR2 SYDVKM. The CDR3 reads CASSSSGSRYNEQFF. CDR3 coding DNA: TGTGCCAGCAGTTCCAGCGGGAGTAGGTACAATGAGCAGTTCTTC.

This rearrangement joins TRBV4-3 to TRBJ2-7, with 11 bases that match TRBD1. The CDR3 contains 16 residues. Looked up from germline, CDR1 is LGHNA and CDR2 is YSLEER. Germline trimming cut 2 bases from V and 3 bases from J; bases unmatched to any gene: 6. CDR3 protein: CASSQNLGTGGYEQYF. CDR3 in DNA: TGCGCCAGCAGCCAAAACCTCGGGACAGGGGGCTACGAGCAGTACTTC.

This clone was detected once. This chain connects TRBV11-2 to TRBJ2-7; D gene uncertain. The ends were cut back, 3 bases at V and 3 bases at J, with 3 bases in the middle. This CDR3 comprises 11 residues. The V gene's germline CDR1 is SGHAT and CDR2 FQNNGV. CDR3 sequence reads: CASSFNYEQYF. The CDR3 DNA follows: TGTGCCAGCAGCTTCAACTACGAGCAGTACTTC.

V and J are TRBV1 and TRBJ2-5; TRBD2, as called in the table, went unchecked against the DNA. TRBV1 is recorded as a pseudogene. The CDR3 has 18 amino acids. The CDR3 reads CTSSQDRSKRESGETQYF. For the CDR3, the DNA is TGCACCAGCAGCCAAGATCGCTCTAAGCGGGAGTCGGGAGAGACCCAGTACTTC.

The chain has TRBV5-1 and TRBJ2-3; 9 bases align to TRBD1. J lost 3 bases, V lost 2 bases, and 4 bases had no gene match. The length of the CDR3 is 15 residues. Germline loops: CDR1 SGHRS, CDR2 YFSETQ. In DNA form, the CDR3 reads TGCGCCAGCAGCTTACAGGGGGCTTGGACAGATACGCAGTATTTT. Protein product: CASSLQGAWTDTQYF.

The chain employs TRBV3-1 (or the pseudogene TRBV3-2) and TRBJ2-5; TRBD2 matches at 10 bases. The trim removed 4 bases at V and 2 bases at J, leaving 7 bases unmatched. CDR1 and CDR2 (germline): LGHDT, YNNKEL (reference sequence). The CDR3 covers 16 residues. The CDR3, as DNA: TGTGCCAGCAGCCCGGTACTAGCGGGGAGTCAAGAGACCCAGTACTTC. This gives the protein CASSPVLAGSQETQYF.

This chain uses TRBV11-2 with TRBJ2-1; 8 bases are shared with TRBD2. There are 15 residues in the CDR3. The trim removed 7 bases at V and 1 base at J, leaving 6 bases unmatched. Germline V gene data show CDR1 as SGHAT and CDR2 as FQNNGV. This chain's CDR3 is CASTRERESYNEQFF. CDR3 nucleotides: TGTGCCAGCACCAGGGAGCGGGAGTCCTACAATGAGCAGTTCTTC.

CDR3 nucleotides: TGTGCCAGCAGCCAAGGGGGCATGGCTAACTATGGCTACACCTTC. Translated: CASSQGGMANYGYTF. This chain joins TRBV7-2 and TRBJ1-2; 7 bases align to TRBD1. Germline CDR1 is SGHTA and CDR2 is FQGNSA. This CDR3 is built from 15 residues. Losses at the gene ends were 5 bases for V and 0 bases for J; bases not matched to a gene: 6.

This clone occurred once. In nucleotides, the CDR3 is TGCAGCGTTGAAACCGGGAGAACAGATACGCAGTATTTT. Translating gives CSVETGRTDTQYF. This sequence joins TRBV29-1 and TRBJ2-3; TRBD2 might be the D (6 bases). Looked up from germline, CDR1 is SQVTM and CDR2 is ANQGSEA. V lost 2 bases and J lost 3, with 9 bases in between. The CDR3 covers 13 residues.

This sequence joins TRBV7-3 and TRBJ2-2, with 9 positions matching TRBD2. The CDR3 length is 15 residues. From germline, CDR1 is SGHTA and CDR2 FQGTGA. V trimming: 2 bases; J trimming: 7 bases; junction bases outside the gene matches: 5. The CDR3 reads CASSLLAGLDGELFF. CDR3 sequence (DNA): TGTGCCAGCAGCTTACTAGCGGGACTTGACGGGGAGCTGTTTTTT.

The CDR3 here is CASSESSVRQDYTF. DNA of the CDR3: TGCGCCAGCAGTGAGTCGTCGGTGCGGCAGGACTATACCTTC. The gene calls are TRBV10-1 and TRBJ1-2; D gene unclear. Germline CDR1 and CDR2: WNHNN and SYGVQD (reference sequence). The CDR3 is 14 residues long. The ends were cut back, 0 bases at V and 14 bases at J, with 19 bases in the middle.

The rearrangement uses TRBV3-1 (or the pseudogene TRBV3-2) and TRBJ1-1; a weak D match, TRBD1 (5 bases). The CDR3 covers 15 residues. V was shortened by 0 bases and J by 6 bases, with 14 bases between the two germline ends. Germline CDR1 and CDR2: LGHDT and YNNKEL (reference sequence). CDR3 sequence reads: CASSQDSGWGAEAFF. For the CDR3, the DNA is TGTGCCAGCAGCCAAGATTCAGGGTGGGGGGCTGAAGCTTTCTTT.

This clone has a single count. This chain connects TRBV11-2 to TRBJ1-2; TRBD1 might be the D (6 bases). Trimming removed 5 bases at V and 3 bases at J, with 22 bases between. This CDR3 comprises 17 residues. CDR1 and CDR2 (germline): SGHAT, FQNNGV. CDR3 region: CASSQEPGALADYGYTF. CDR3 nucleotides: TGTGCCAGCAGCCAAGAACCAGGGGCCCTAGCGGACTATGGCTACACCTTC.

The chain combines TRBV6-1 with TRBJ2-1, with 12 positions matching TRBD2. The ends lost 2 bases at V and 9 bases at J; junction bases unmatched: 11. The CDR3 contains 17 residues. Germline CDR1 and CDR2: MNHNS and SASEGT. The CDR3 spells CASSERRLAGAGGEQFF. Written as DNA, the CDR3 is TGTGCCAGCAGTGAACGGAGACTAGCGGGAGCGGGAGGTGAGCAGTTCTTC.

V and J are TRBV5-6 and TRBJ1-2, with 9 bases aligning to TRBD1. The CDR3 totals 14 residues. The V segment lost 5 bases and the J segment 8 bases; nucleotides outside the gene matches: 10. Germline V lookup: CDR1 SGHDT, CDR2 YYEEEE. CDR3 sequence reads: CASRPTGTGKGYTF. CDR3 bases: TGTGCCAGCAGGCCTACCGGGACAGGGAAGGGCTACACCTTC.

This clone occurred once. The CDR3 reads CASGLATGNRGYGYTF. CDR3 nucleotide sequence: TGTGCTAGTGGTTTGGCAACCGGGAATCGGGGCTATGGCTACACCTTC. The chain carries TRBV12-5 and TRBJ1-2; D gene ambiguous. The V gene's germline CDR1 is LGHNT and CDR2 FRNRAP. V was clipped by 1 base and J by 4 bases, with 16 bases between them. The CDR3 length is 16 residues.

This chain links TRBV7-9 with TRBJ2-2; D gene uncertain. CDR3 length: 12 amino acids. Trimming stripped 8 bases from V and 0 bases from J, with 4 bases between. Germline loops: CDR1 SEHNR, CDR2 FQNEAQ (reference sequence). The CDR3, as DNA: TGTGCCAGCCTGTCGAACACCGGGGAGCTGTTTTTT. Its protein is CASLSNTGELFF.

The genes are TRBV27 and TRBJ1-2, with D unresolved. There are 13 residues in the CDR3. Germline lookup yields CDR1 MNHEY and CDR2 SMNVEV (reference sequence). The V gene lost 5 bases and the J gene lost 8 bases, with 15 bases spanning the gap. The CDR3 is CASSPNQFLGYTF. DNA of the CDR3: TGTGCCAGCAGTCCCAACCAGTTCTTAGGCTACACCTTC.

The rearrangement links TRBV12-3 or TRBV12-4 to TRBJ1-1; possible D gene TRBD1, 6 bases. V was shortened by 8 bases and J by 7 bases, with 11 bases between the two germline ends. This CDR3 is built from 11 residues. The CDR3 is CASLEQGEAFF. DNA for the CDR3: TGTGCCAGCTTGGAACAGGGTGAAGCTTTCTTT.

A note on this clone: The junction departs from germline at one end; a sequencing error may be responsible. V and J are TRBV10-3 and TRBJ2-5, with a tentative D call TRBD1 (5 bases). Germline V CDR1 and CDR2: ENHRY, SYGVKD. CDR3 size: 15 residues. In nucleotides, the CDR3 is TGTGCCATCAGGGACACTAAGAGGAGTGGAAACGACCAGCACTTC. Amino acid sequence: CAIRDTKRSGNDQHF.

The sample holds one count of this clone. The rearrangement links TRBV20-1 to TRBJ2-7; maybe TRBD2 (6 bases). Per the germline V gene, CDR1 is DFQATT and CDR2 is SNEGSKA (reference sequence). CDR3 length equals 11 residues. Trimming cost V 7 bases and J 5 bases, with 12 bases left between them. The DNA of the CDR3 is TGCAGTGTGGGGAGGTCCCACGAGCAGTACTTC. It yields the protein CSVGRSHEQYF.

This clone was observed a single time. The chain links TRBV28 to TRBJ2-6; 7 bases match TRBD2. The CDR3 covers 17 residues. Germline V lookup: CDR1 MDHEN, CDR2 SYDVKM. Trimming took 3 bases from V and 0 from J; bases not matched to a gene: 5. The CDR3: CASSLAGVPSGANVLTF. CDR3 DNA: TGTGCCAGCAGTTTGGCGGGAGTCCCCTCTGGGGCCAACGTCCTGACTTTC.

The CDR3 loop is CASSLGGGVTQYF. DNA of the CDR3: TGCGCCAGCAGCTTGGGGGGCGGAGTGACCCAGTACTTC. The V call is TRBV5-1, the J call TRBJ2-5, with TRBD1 as a possible D gene (5 bases). Trimming left V 0 bases short and J 7 bases short, with 10 bases between. This CDR3 is 13 amino acids long. Germline CDR1 and CDR2: SGHRS and YFSETQ.

This sequence joins TRBV5-8 and TRBJ1-2; no reliable D call. Germline values: CDR1 SGHTS, CDR2 YDEGEE. V was shortened by 4 bases and J by 1 base, with 20 bases between the two germline ends. The CDR3 runs 17 residues. CDR3 sequence reads: CASSRTSDRTYNYGYTF. The CDR3 DNA reads TGTGCCAGCAGCCGGACTTCAGACCGCACTTATAACTATGGCTACACCTTC.

CDR3 sequence reads: CASSLRSFLTGELFF. Here the CDR3 DNA reads TGTGCCAGCAGTTTACGTTCCTTCCTAACCGGGGAGCTGTTTTTT. J is TRBJ2-2 and V is TRBV27, with D hard to call. The CDR3 sequence is 15 residues long. Germline V gene lookup returns CDR1 MNHEY and CDR2 SMNVEV (reference sequence). The V gene lost 2 bases and the J gene lost 5 bases, with 12 bases spanning the gap.

CDR3 in DNA: TGTGCCAGCTGGGAGGGGGGCACTGAAGCTTTCTTT. It encodes CASWEGGTEAFF. The chain uses TRBV19 and TRBJ1-1; maybe TRBD1 (6 bases). The CDR3 extends over 12 amino acids. V was trimmed by 9 bases and J by 4 bases, leaving 12 bases between them. CDR1 LNHDA and CDR2 SQIVND come from the germline V gene (reference sequence).